A single sample gave rise to the 9 T cell receptor beta chains below, sequenced in a study of blood T cell repertoires in COVID-19. Data came from immunoSEQ multiplex PCR; TCRdb stores just in-frame clones and leaves some out. This sample has approximately 220,000 clones, with 83% found just once. The sample consisted of peripheral blood. These receptors were obtained from a woman aged 40 to 50 with active or convalescent COVID-19.

The CDR3 DNA follows: TGTGCCAGCAGCCAACGGACAGGGATTACCGGGGAGCTGTTTTTT. Its protein product is CASSQRTGITGELFF. This sequence joins TRBV3-1 (or the pseudogene TRBV3-2) and TRBJ2-2, with TRBD1 matching 8 bases. This CDR3 spans 15 amino acids. Looked up from germline, CDR1 is LGHDT and CDR2 is YNNKEL (reference sequence). J gave up 5 bases and V 2 bases, and 4 bases lay outside the gene matches.

The chain links TRBV29-1 to TRBJ1-2, with 8 bases matching TRBD1. The J segment lost 4 bases and the V segment lost 6 bases, leaving 7 bases of the junction unmatched. There are 13 residues in the CDR3. Germline V lookup: CDR1 SQVTM, CDR2 ANQGSEA. CDR3 in amino acids: CSVRQGAGYGYTF. DNA of the CDR3: TGCAGCGTGAGGCAGGGGGCTGGCTATGGCTACACCTTC.

The rearrangement uses TRBV9 and TRBJ1-3, with D hard to call. Germline V gives CDR1 SGDLS, CDR2 YYNGEE. V was pared by 0 bases and J by 0 bases, with 4 bases between. This CDR3 contains 14 residues. CDR3: CASSVGNSGNTIYF. DNA of the CDR3: TGTGCCAGCAGCGTAGGTAACTCTGGAAACACCATATATTTT.

The chain links TRBV5-6 to TRBJ1-2, with D hard to call. V dropped 4 bases and J dropped 8 bases, with 15 bases sitting between them. Germline CDR1 and CDR2: SGHDT and YYEEEE. The CDR3 loop spans 13 amino acids. CDR3 sequence (DNA): TGTGCCAGCAGCCTCATCCGAGGTTCGGGCTACACCTTC. As protein: CASSLIRGSGYTF.

This clone was counted once. V is TRBV7-9 and J is TRBJ1-1; a weak D match, TRBD1 (6 bases). Germline assignment: CDR1 SEHNR and CDR2 FQNEAQ (reference sequence). Trimming shortened V by 5 bases and J by 1 base, and 17 bases separated the two germline ends. The length of the CDR3 is 16 residues. The CDR3 region is CASSRGSGGANTEAFF. CDR3 sequence (DNA): TGTGCCAGCAGCCGTGGAAGCGGGGGCGCGAACACTGAAGCTTTCTTT.

The chain recombines TRBV4-2 with TRBJ2-5, with 7 bases matching TRBD2. This CDR3 region has 18 residues. Germline lookup yields CDR1 LGHNA and CDR2 YNFKEQ. V trimming: 0 bases; J trimming: 2 bases; junction bases outside the gene matches: 12. In DNA form, the CDR3 reads TGTGCCAGCAGCCAAGATGGTCTAGCGGCAAGAGGGCAAGAGACCCAGTACTTC. Amino acids: CASSQDGLAARGQETQYF.

This clone came up once. The rearrangement links TRBV12-5 to TRBJ1-4; 7 bases map to TRBD1. The germline CDR1 and CDR2 sequences are LGHNT and FRNRAP. The CDR3 contains 13 residues. Losses at the gene ends were 10 bases for V and 5 bases for J; bases not matched to a gene: 7. In DNA, the CDR3 is TGTGCTACCTGGGGACAGAAAAATGAAAAACTGTTTTTT. It specifies CATWGQKNEKLFF. Full variable domain (outside the CDR3, taken from reference TRBV12-5 and TRBJ1-4): DARVTQTPRHKVTEMGQEVTMRCQPILGHNTVFWYRQTMMQGLELLAYFRNRAPLDDSGMPKDRFSAEMPDATLATLKIQPSEPRDSAVYFCATWGQKNEKLFFGSGTQLSVL.

CDR3 DNA: TGTGCCAGCAGTGAAAAGCGGGGGGGACGGGTCGGGACTGAAGCTTTCTTT. Translated: CASSEKRGGRVGTEAFF. This chain connects TRBV2 to TRBJ1-1; possible D gene TRBD1, 5 bases. The CDR3 length is 17 residues. V dropped 2 bases and J dropped 5 bases, with 21 bases sitting between them. Germline V gene data show CDR1 as SNHLY and CDR2 as FYNNEI.

The chain carries TRBV27 and TRBJ2-5, with 12 bases that match TRBD2. The CDR3 loop spans 17 amino acids. Germline CDR1 and CDR2: MNHEY and SMNVEV (reference sequence). V lost 5 bases to trimming and J lost 2 bases; unmatched junction nucleotides: 9. CDR3 sequence (DNA): TGTGCCAGCAGTCCCTCCCGGACTAGCGGGATTCAAGAGACCCAGTACTTC. Protein product: CASSPSRTSGIQETQYF.